This T cell receptor (beta chain) was recovered during a study of identical twins. Using its own MiXCR run on the 5' RACE reads, TCRdb lists one record per CDR3 protein. The sample includes some 570,000 distinct CDR3 sequences, 20% to 25% of them seen just once. Trimming took 1 base from V and 9 from J, leaving 18 bases between them. Germline-derived CDR1 and CDR2 are SGHVS and FNYEAQ. CDR3 length: 15 amino acids. This clonotype was found a few times. In addition, the sample was reused for a study of yellow fever vaccine responses in identical twins.

The origin of this receptor is a woman aged 18-29 years in good health. The genes are TRBV7-6 and TRBJ2-5; D may be TRBD1 or TRBD2 (7 bases each). Sequenced material: CD4+ T cells sorted from blood. CDR3 loop: CASSLGGQQGGAQYF. In DNA, the CDR3 is TGTGCCAGCAGCTTAGGGGGACAGCAAGGGGGGGCCCAGTACTTC.